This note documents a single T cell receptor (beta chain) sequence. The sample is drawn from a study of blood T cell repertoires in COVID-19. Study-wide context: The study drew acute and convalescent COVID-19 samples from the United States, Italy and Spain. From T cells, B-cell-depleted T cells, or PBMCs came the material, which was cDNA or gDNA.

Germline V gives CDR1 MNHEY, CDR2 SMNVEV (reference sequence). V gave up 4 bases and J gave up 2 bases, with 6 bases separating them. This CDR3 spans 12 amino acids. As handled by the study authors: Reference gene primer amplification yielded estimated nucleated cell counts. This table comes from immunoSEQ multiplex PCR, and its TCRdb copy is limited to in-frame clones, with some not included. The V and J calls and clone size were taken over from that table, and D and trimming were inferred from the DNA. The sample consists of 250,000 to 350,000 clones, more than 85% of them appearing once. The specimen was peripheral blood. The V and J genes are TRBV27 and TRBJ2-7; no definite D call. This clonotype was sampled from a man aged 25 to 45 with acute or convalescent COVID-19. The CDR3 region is CASSSGAYEQYF. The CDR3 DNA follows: TGTGCCAGCAGTTCCGGAGCCTACGAGCAGTACTTC.